This T cell receptor beta chain comes out of a study of blood T cell repertoires in COVID-19. The J segment lost 5 bases and the V segment lost 6 bases, leaving 8 bases of the junction unmatched. The CDR3 runs 14 residues. Germline CDR1 is SGHVS and CDR2 is FQNEAQ. The protocol was immunoSEQ multiplex PCR, while the TCRdb copy is restricted to in-frame clones and leaves out a portion. The table shows 260,000 or so clones, with 65% to 90% occurring only once. This clone was seen a few times. Other nucleotide sequences from this sample produce the same CDR3. The sample was peripheral blood. The TCR comes from a woman aged 70-85 years with acute or convalescent COVID-19. The rearrangement links TRBV7-8 to TRBJ2-7; TRBD2 agrees at 9 bases. CDR3 sequence (DNA): TGTGCCAGCAGTCTCAGCGGGGGGCAAAACGAGCAGTACTTC. Translation: CASSLSGGQNEQYF.